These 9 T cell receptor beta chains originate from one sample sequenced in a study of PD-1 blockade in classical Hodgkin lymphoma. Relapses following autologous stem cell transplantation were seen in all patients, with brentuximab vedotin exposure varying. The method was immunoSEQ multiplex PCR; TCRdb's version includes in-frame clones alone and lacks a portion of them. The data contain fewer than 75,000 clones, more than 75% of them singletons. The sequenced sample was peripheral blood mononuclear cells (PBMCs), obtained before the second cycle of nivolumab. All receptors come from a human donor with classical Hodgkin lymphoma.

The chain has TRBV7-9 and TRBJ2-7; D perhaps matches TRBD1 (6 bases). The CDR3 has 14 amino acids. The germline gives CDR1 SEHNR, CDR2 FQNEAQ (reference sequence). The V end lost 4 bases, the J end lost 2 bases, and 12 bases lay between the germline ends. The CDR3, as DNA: TGTGCCAGCAGCTCACCGGGACAAGCCTACGAGCAGTACTTC. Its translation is CASSSPGQAYEQYF. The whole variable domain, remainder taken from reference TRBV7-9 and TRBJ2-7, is DTGVSQNPRHKITKRGQNVTFRCDPISEHNRLYWYRQTLGQGPEFLTYFQNEAQLEKSRLLSDRFSAERPKGSFSTLEIQRTEQGDSAMYLCASSSPGQAYEQYFGPGTRLTVT.

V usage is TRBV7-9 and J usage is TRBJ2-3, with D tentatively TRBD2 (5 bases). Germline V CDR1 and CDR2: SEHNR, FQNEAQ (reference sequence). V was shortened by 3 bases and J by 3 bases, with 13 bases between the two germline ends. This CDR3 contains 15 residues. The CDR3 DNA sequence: TGTGCCAGCAGCTTGAGGGTCAGTTCAACAGATACGCAGTATTTT. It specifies CASSLRVSSTDTQYF.

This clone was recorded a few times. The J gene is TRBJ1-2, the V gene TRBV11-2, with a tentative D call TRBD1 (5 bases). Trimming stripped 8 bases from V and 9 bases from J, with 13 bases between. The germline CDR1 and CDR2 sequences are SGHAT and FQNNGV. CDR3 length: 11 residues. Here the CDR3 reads CASRQRGRYTF. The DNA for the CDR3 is TGTGCCAGCCGCCAAAGGGGCCGCTACACCTTC.

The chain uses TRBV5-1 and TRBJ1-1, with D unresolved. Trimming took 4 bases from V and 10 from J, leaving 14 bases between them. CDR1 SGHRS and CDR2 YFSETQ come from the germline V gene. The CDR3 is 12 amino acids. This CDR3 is CASSTGKSGAFF. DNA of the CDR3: TGCGCCAGCAGCACGGGAAAAAGCGGAGCTTTCTTT.

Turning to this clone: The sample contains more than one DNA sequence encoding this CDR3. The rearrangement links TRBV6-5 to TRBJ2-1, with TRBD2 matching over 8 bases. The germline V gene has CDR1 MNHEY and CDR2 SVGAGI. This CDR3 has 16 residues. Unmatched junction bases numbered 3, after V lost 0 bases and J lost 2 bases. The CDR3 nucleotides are TGTGCCAGCAGTTACTCGAGCGGGGGTGCCTACAATGAGCAGTTCTTC. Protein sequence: CASSYSSGGAYNEQFF.

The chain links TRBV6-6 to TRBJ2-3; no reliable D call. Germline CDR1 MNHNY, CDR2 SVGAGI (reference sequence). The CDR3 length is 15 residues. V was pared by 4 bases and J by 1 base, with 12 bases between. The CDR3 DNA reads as TGTGCCAGCAGTTCCGATCAGGTGGGCACAGATACGCAGTATTTT. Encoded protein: CASSSDQVGTDTQYF.

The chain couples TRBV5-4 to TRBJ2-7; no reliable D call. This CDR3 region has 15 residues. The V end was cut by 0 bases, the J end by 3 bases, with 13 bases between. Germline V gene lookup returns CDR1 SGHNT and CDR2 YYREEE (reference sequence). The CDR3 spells CASSLDLAANYEQYF. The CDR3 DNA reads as TGTGCCAGCAGCTTGGATCTGGCAGCGAACTACGAGCAGTACTTC.

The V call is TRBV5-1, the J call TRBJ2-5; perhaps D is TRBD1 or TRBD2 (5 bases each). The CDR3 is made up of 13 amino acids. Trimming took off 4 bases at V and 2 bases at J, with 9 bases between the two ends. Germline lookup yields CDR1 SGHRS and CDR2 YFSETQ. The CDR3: CASSQGVQETQYF. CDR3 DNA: TGCGCCAGCAGCCAGGGAGTTCAAGAGACCCAGTACTTC.

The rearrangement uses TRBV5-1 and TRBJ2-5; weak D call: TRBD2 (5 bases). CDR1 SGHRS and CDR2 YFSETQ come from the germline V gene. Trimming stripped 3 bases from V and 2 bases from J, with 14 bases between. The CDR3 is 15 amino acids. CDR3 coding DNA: TGCGCCAGCAGCTCGGACTTGGGAGTTCAAGAGACCCAGTACTTC. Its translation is CASSSDLGVQETQYF. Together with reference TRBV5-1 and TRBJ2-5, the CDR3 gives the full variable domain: KAGVTQTPRYLIKTRGQQVTLSCSPISGHRSVSWYQQTPGQGLQFLFEYFSETQRNKGNFPGRFSGRQFSNSRSEMNVSTLELGDSALYLCASSSDLGVQETQYFGPGTRLLVL.